This TCR beta chain was sequenced during a study of blood T cell repertoires in COVID-19. About the research overall: COVID-19 samples collected from the United States, Italy and Spain covered acute and convalescent phases. PBMCs, B-cell-depleted T cells, or T cells provided the cDNA or gDNA that made up the material.

Germline trimming cut 1 base from V and 7 bases from J; bases unmatched to any gene: 7. The germline CDR1 and CDR2 sequences are SNHLY and FYNNEI. The length of the CDR3 is 15 residues. In the original processing: Cell counts per sample came from amplifying reference gene primers. Using immunoSEQ multiplex PCR, the repertoire was profiled, and TCRdb retains in-frame clones only, with some absent. That table gives V, J and clone size, and the DNA gave D and trimming. The sample contains some 150,000 clones, more than 65% of which appear only once. The TCR was taken from a human donor in a cohort sampled during active COVID-19. Material: peripheral blood. The chain recombines TRBV2 with TRBJ2-1; TRBD2 matches at 7 bases. CDR3: CASSEEVARGNEQFF. For the CDR3, the DNA is TGTGCCAGCAGTGAAGAAGTTGCGCGGGGGAATGAGCAGTTCTTC.